The clone carrying this TCR beta chain was picked up a small number of times. The antigen is not known. This CDR3 has 15 residues. The V and J ends lost 0 bases and 0 bases, in that order; junction bases with no gene match: 5. Germline loops: CDR1 GTSNPN, CDR2 SVGIG (reference sequence). This entry comes from a study of cytotoxic CD8 clonotypes in ibrutinib-treated CLL. Study-wide results and limits: Against age-matched healthy donors, baseline clonality ran higher and tracked circulating CD8+ T-cell counts. Sustained-remission patients were sampled at different times than progressing patients were.

Extraction of roughly 2 micrograms of genomic DNA from cryopreserved PBMCs supplied material for TCR beta libraries. The planned depth of sequencing spanned 1 in 200,000 to 1 in 1 million T cells. Assay used: immunoSEQ multiplex PCR; TCRdb lists only in-frame clones, some missing. The table has some 170,000 clones, about 88% seen once; the top ten hold approximately 2.9%. V is TRBV30 and J is TRBJ2-7; 7 nucleotides align to TRBD1. This clonotype was sampled from a human donor with chronic lymphocytic leukemia. The specimen comprised PBMCs, sampled at disease progression, from a patient treated with ibrutinib. CDR3 protein: CAWSVGTDSSYEQYF. Written as DNA, the CDR3 is TGTGCCTGGAGTGTAGGGACAGATAGCTCCTACGAGCAGTACTTC.